One T cell receptor (beta chain) is described in this entry. What it binds is not known. A single record per CDR3 protein comes from TCRdb applying MiXCR to the reads. Among 650,000 to 900,000 distinct CDR3 sequences listed, about 31% were seen once. CDR1 and CDR2 from the germline V gene are SGHVS and FNYEAQ. CDR3 length: 16 amino acids. The V and J ends lost 3 bases and 6 bases, in that order; junction bases with no gene match: 9. This entry comes from a study of T cell repertoires in cytomegalovirus infection. Here the sequenced sample was cultured CD8+ T cells from PBMCs, taken from culture after CMV antigen stimulation. J is TRBJ2-2 and V is TRBV7-6; 8 nucleotides match TRBD1. The receptor was isolated from a human donor in good health (CMV status not recorded). Some clones in this sample may be carry-over from other donors' samples. CDR3 DNA sequence: TGTGCCAGCAGCTTGAAACCGGGACAGGCCGCCGGGGAGCTGTTTTTT. As protein: CASSLKPGQAAGELFF.